The subject of this entry is one TCR beta chain. Antigen specificity is unknown. It was CD45RO-negative cells, positively selected for CCR7, that made up naive CD8 cells, with terminally differentiated effector memory CD45RA+ cells excluded. The deep-level immunoSEQ assay was used. Only in-frame clones appear in the TCRdb table, and some are missing; sequencing was by immunoSEQ multiplex PCR. The sample has around 2.1 million clones, roughly 91% seen once; the top ten hold 1.5% to 2%. This record belongs to a study of shared clonotypes between healthy human individuals. General study points: Memory subsets generally showed lower estimated richness than naive subsets.

Germline loops: CDR1 MGHRA, CDR2 YSYEKL. V lost 4 bases, J lost 5 bases, and 20 bases stayed unmatched. This CDR3 contains 19 residues. V gene TRBV4-1 combines with J gene TRBJ2-7, with TRBD2 matching over 10 bases. The receptor comes from a man younger than 35 in good health. Some clones in this sample may be carry-over from other donors' samples. The sample comprised naive CD8+ T cells from PBMCs. In nucleotides, the CDR3 is TGCGCCAGCAGCCCCCTCCCGAGGCTAGCGGGAGTCCTAGAGAACGAGCAGTACTTC. It encodes CASSPLPRLAGVLENEQYF.